This entry lists 15 T cell receptor beta chains sequenced from one sample in a study of blood T cell repertoires in COVID-19 (dated by TCRdb to about 2020). Receptor libraries were prepared by the immunoSEQ multiplex PCR assay. What TCRdb holds here is the immuneACCESS table cut down to in-frame rearrangements. Part of the clones is not present; checked against another copy, under half of the missing clones reflect an unresolved V gene, and the others are unexplained. The sample records hundreds of thousands of clones, 85% to 90% of which are singletons. The top ten clones comprise roughly 8.3% of the sample. The sample comprised peripheral blood. The receptors stem from a woman aged 50 to 60 with COVID-19, enrolled during active disease.

At least ten counts were recorded for this clone. V and J are TRBV4-1 and TRBJ2-1; D is unresolved. Looked up from germline, CDR1 is MGHRA and CDR2 is YSYEKL. The V end lost 1 base, the J end lost 0 bases, and 7 bases lay between the germline ends. This CDR3 is built from 15 residues. This CDR3 reads CASSQVRFSYNEQFF. For the CDR3, the DNA is TGCGCCAGCAGCCAAGTGCGCTTCTCCTACAATGAGCAGTTCTTC.

This rearrangement joins TRBV11-2 to TRBJ1-1; a weak D match, TRBD1 (5 bases). The germline gives CDR1 SGHAT, CDR2 FQNNGV. The CDR3 extends over 12 amino acids. The germline V and J ends were trimmed by 6 bases and 5 bases, with 10 bases remaining between them. CDR3 coding DNA: TGTGCCAGCAGGGGGGGAACTACTGAAGCTTTCTTT. It is translated as CASRGGTTEAFF.

This chain joins TRBV30 and TRBJ1-6; 8 positions match TRBD1. Germline values: CDR1 GTSNPN, CDR2 SVGIG (reference sequence). Trimming cost V 4 bases and J 9 bases; bases outside gene matches: 17. This CDR3 is built from 17 residues. CDR3 bases: TGTGCCTGGATAGGACAGGGAAAATTGGGAGGCGGTTCACCCCTCCACTTT. This encodes CAWIGQGKLGGGSPLHF. The full variable domain, completed using reference TRBV30 and TRBJ1-6, is SQTIHQWPATLVQPVGSPLSLECTVEGTSNPNLYWYRQAAGRGLQLLFYSVGIGQISSEVPQNLSASRPQDRQFILSSKKLLLSDSGFYLCAWIGQGKLGGGSPLHFGNGTRLTVT.

The chain has TRBV19 and TRBJ1-1, with unresolved D. This CDR3 spans 12 amino acids. Germline V CDR1 and CDR2: LNHDA, SQIVND (reference sequence). Trimming left V 3 bases short and J 2 bases short, with 4 bases between. The CDR3: CASSIPNTEAFF. Here the CDR3 DNA reads TGTGCCAGTAGTATCCCTAACACTGAAGCTTTCTTT.

The chain employs TRBV10-2 and TRBJ2-2; 9 bases map to TRBD1. The CDR3 spans 14 residues. Germline CDR1 is WSHSY and CDR2 is SAAADI. With V trimmed by 7 bases and J by 5 bases, 5 bases remained unmatched. CDR3 coding DNA: TGCGCCAGCACGGGACAGGGTGTTACCGGGGAGCTGTTTTTT. The encoded protein is CASTGQGVTGELFF.

The V gene is TRBV6-1, the J gene TRBJ1-2; D is unclear. CDR1 is MNHNS and CDR2 is SASEGT in the germline V gene. Deletions cut 3 bases from V and 6 bases from J, with 17 bases between. The CDR3 has 15 residues. The CDR3 nucleotides are TGTGCCAGCAGTGACCGGATCAGCACCGGGGATGGCTACACCTTC. This sequence encodes CASSDRISTGDGYTF.

This sequence joins TRBV6-6 and TRBJ2-4, with 9 bases identical to TRBD2. The CDR3 spans 12 residues. V lost 9 bases to trimming and J lost 8 bases; unmatched junction nucleotides: 5. Germline loops: CDR1 MNHNY, CDR2 SVGAGI (reference sequence). CDR3 protein: CASAAGGDIQYF. Written as DNA, the CDR3 is TGTGCCAGTGCAGCGGGGGGAGACATTCAGTACTTC.

The chain combines TRBV7-3 with TRBJ2-3; the match to TRBD2 covers 11 bases. The CDR3 has 15 amino acids. Germline CDR1 is SGHTA and CDR2 is FQGTGA. The ends lost 5 bases at V and 3 bases at J; junction bases unmatched: 4. In DNA form, the CDR3 reads TGTGCCAGCAGCCCCCGGACTAGCGGGACAGATACGCAGTATTTT. Amino acid sequence: CASSPRTSGTDTQYF. The full variable domain, its missing parts supplied by reference TRBV7-3 and TRBJ2-3, is GAGVSQTPSNKVTEKGKYVELRCDPISGHTALYWYRQSLGQGPEFLIYFQGTGAADDSGLPNDRFFAVRPEGSVSTLKIQRTERGDSAVYLCASSPRTSGTDTQYFGPGTRLTVL.

As for this clone: The sample carries other DNA sequences with the same CDR3. The chain carries TRBV18 and TRBJ2-3, with D uncertain. This CDR3 has 13 residues. V was shortened by 3 bases and J by 0 bases, with 4 bases between the two germline ends. From germline, CDR1 is KGHSH and CDR2 LQKENI. CDR3 nucleotide sequence: TGTGCCAGCTCACCGCAGAGCACAGATACGCAGTATTTT. Translation gives CASSPQSTDTQYF.

The J gene is TRBJ1-1, the V gene TRBV11-2, with D tentatively TRBD1 (5 bases). The germline V and J ends were trimmed by 4 bases and 7 bases, with 10 bases remaining between them. The CDR3 spans 12 residues. Germline V gene lookup returns CDR1 SGHAT and CDR2 FQNNGV. CDR3 amino acids: CASSSQGFEAFF. The CDR3 coding sequence is TGTGCCAGCAGCTCTCAGGGCTTTGAAGCTTTCTTT.

This clone was seen a handful of times. The genes are TRBV3-1 (or the pseudogene TRBV3-2) and TRBJ1-1; D remains ambiguous. The V and J ends lost 0 bases and 1 base respectively, with 9 bases between them. The CDR3 consists of 15 residues. Germline values: CDR1 LGHDT, CDR2 YNNKEL (reference sequence). The CDR3 coding sequence is TGTGCCAGCAGCCAAGAAGGTCGGGGGAACACTGAAGCTTTCTTT. This sequence encodes CASSQEGRGNTEAFF.

A note on this clone: Other DNA sequences in this sample translate to the same CDR3. The chain has TRBV3-1 (or the pseudogene TRBV3-2) and TRBJ2-1; a possible D gene is TRBD1 (5 bases). Germline values: CDR1 LGHDT, CDR2 YNNKEL (reference sequence). Trimming stripped 4 bases from V and 10 bases from J, with 8 bases between. This CDR3 comprises 11 residues. CDR3 sequence (DNA): TGTGCCAGCAGCCTCCGACAGGAGCAGTTCTTC. Protein sequence: CASSLRQEQFF.

About this clone itself: The same CDR3 also results from other DNA sequences found in this sample. The genes are TRBV19 and TRBJ1-1; possibly TRBD1 for D (6 bases). Germline CDR1 LNHDA, CDR2 SQIVND (reference sequence). The CDR3 has 13 amino acids. V lost 3 bases to trimming and J lost 1 base, with 6 bases between them. The DNA for the CDR3 is TGTGCCAGTAGTATCAGGGGGAACACTGAAGCTTTCTTT. It yields the protein CASSIRGNTEAFF.

V is TRBV5-1 and J is TRBJ2-2; possible D gene TRBD2, 6 bases. There are 16 residues in the CDR3. From germline, CDR1 is SGHRS and CDR2 YFSETQ. V shed 3 bases and J shed 5 bases, with 17 bases lying between them. CDR3 in amino acids: CASSWPVGGPTGELFF. The CDR3 DNA reads as TGCGCCAGCAGCTGGCCGGTGGGGGGACCAACCGGGGAGCTGTTTTTT.

The chain links TRBV6-1 to TRBJ1-1; tentatively, D is TRBD1 (5 bases). Trimming removed 3 bases at V and 7 bases at J, with 12 bases between. Germline CDR1 and CDR2: MNHNS and SASEGT. This CDR3 comprises 13 residues. CDR3 residues: CASSEGGFSEAFF. The CDR3 nucleotides are TGTGCCAGCAGTGAGGGGGGATTCAGTGAAGCTTTCTTT.